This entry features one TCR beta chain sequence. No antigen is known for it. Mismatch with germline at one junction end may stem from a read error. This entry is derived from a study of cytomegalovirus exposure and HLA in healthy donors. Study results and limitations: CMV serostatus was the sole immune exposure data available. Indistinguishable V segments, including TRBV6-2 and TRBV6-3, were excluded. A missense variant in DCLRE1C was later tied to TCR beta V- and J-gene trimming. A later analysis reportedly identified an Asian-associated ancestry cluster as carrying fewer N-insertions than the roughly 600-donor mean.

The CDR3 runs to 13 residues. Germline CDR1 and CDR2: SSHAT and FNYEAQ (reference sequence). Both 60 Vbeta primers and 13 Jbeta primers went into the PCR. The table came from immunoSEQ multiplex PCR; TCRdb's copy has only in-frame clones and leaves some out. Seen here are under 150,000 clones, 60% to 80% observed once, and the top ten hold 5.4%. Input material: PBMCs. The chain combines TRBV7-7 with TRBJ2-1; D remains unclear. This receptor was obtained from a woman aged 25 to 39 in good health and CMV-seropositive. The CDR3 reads CASSLDSFNEQFF. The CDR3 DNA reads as TGTGCTAGCAGCTTAGACTCCTTCAATGAGCAGTTCTTC.